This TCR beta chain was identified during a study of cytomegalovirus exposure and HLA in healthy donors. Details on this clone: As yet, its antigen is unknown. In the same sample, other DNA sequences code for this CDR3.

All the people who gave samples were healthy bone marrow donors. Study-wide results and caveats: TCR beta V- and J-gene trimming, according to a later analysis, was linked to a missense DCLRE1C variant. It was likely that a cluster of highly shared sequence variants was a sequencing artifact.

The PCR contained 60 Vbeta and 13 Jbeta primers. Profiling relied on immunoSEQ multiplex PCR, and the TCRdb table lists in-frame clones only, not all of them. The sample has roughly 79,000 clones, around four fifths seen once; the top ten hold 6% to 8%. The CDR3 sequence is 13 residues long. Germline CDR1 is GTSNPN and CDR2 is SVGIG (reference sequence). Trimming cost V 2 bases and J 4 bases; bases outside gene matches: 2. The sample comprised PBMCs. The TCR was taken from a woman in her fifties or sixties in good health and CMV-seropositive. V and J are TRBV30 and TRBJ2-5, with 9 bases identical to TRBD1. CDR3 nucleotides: TGTGCCTGGAGTCTGACAGGGGGAGAGACCCAGTACTTC. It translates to CAWSLTGGETQYF.